These 19 T cell receptor beta chains were all obtained from the same sample, sequenced in a study of T-cell reconstitution after alpha-beta-depleted transplantation in children. Researchers prepared the TCRbeta library using unique molecular identifiers, the study reports. TCRdb re-derived calls from the PCR reads in MiXCR, one entry per CDR3 protein. The sample shows over 400,000 distinct CDR3 sequences, approximately 12% of them seen only once. This specimen was PBMCs from the stem cell graft donor, taken from the stem cell graft. The receptors originated from a human donor who donated a stem cell graft to a child with combined immunodeficiency.

This chain joins TRBV20-1 and TRBJ2-3; TRBD1 matches at 10 bases. Trimming took 6 bases from V and 6 from J; bases not matched to a gene: 6. Germline V CDR1 and CDR2: DFQATT, SNEGSKA (reference sequence). CDR3 length: 13 residues. The CDR3 DNA reads TGCAGTGCAAGACAGGGGGCAGGGGATACGCAGTATTTT. It encodes CSARQGAGDTQYF.

This clonotype was picked up many times. This CDR3 is CAIFRVAGGPYEQYF. The CDR3 DNA sequence: TGTGCCATCTTTCGGGTAGCGGGAGGGCCCTACGAGCAGTACTTC. The chain couples TRBV10-3 to TRBJ2-7, with 11 nucleotides matching TRBD2. The CDR3 contains 15 residues. Trimming cost V 8 bases and J 2 bases; bases outside gene matches: 8. Germline CDR1 reads ENHRY; CDR2 reads SYGVKD.

This clonotype was picked up a small number of times. The CDR3 DNA sequence: TGTGCCAGCCTCACCACAGGGGACGGGCGGGCCAACGTCCTGACTTTC. Amino acids: CASLTTGDGRANVLTF. The chain employs TRBV18 and TRBJ2-6; 7 bases line up with TRBD1. Germline V gives CDR1 KGHSH, CDR2 LQKENI. This CDR3 is built from 16 residues. V shed 8 bases, J shed 5 bases, and the junction held 12 bases outside the gene matches.

This clonotype was seen more than once but under ten times. The chain joins TRBV7-2 to TRBJ2-3; possible D gene TRBD2, 5 bases. The CDR3 length is 14 residues. Germline V gene data show CDR1 as SGHTA and CDR2 as FQGNSA. V was clipped by 4 bases and J by 4 bases, with 12 bases between them. The chain's CDR3 is CASSSREGADTQYF. Written as DNA, the CDR3 is TGTGCCAGCAGCTCCCGAGAGGGTGCAGATACGCAGTATTTT.

The rearrangement joins TRBV6-2 or TRBV6-3 to TRBJ2-5, with a possible D match to TRBD2 (5 bases). The CDR3 has 13 amino acids. Per the germline V gene, CDR1 is MNHEY and CDR2 is SVGEGT. Trimming left V 1 base short and J 3 bases short, with 6 bases between. In nucleotides, the CDR3 is TGTGCCAGCAGTTACTACGGGGAAGAGACCCAGTACTTC. Translating it yields CASSYYGEETQYF.

This clonotype was found many times. As DNA, the CDR3 is TGTGCCAGCAGGTCTACACTGCGCAAAAACATTCAGTACTTC. This sequence encodes CASRSTLRKNIQYF. V and J are TRBV27 and TRBJ2-4, with D unclear. Per germline, CDR1 MNHEY and CDR2 SMNVEV (reference sequence). The CDR3 loop spans 14 amino acids. Trimming pared 6 bases from V and 3 bases from J, leaving 12 bases between.

This chain joins TRBV28 and TRBJ1-5; D is uncertain. Germline CDR1 is MDHEN and CDR2 is SYDVKM. With 7 bases removed from V and 7 bases from J, the gap between germline ends came to 11 bases. The length of the CDR3 is 12 residues. Here the CDR3 reads CASTIGGQPQHF. The CDR3 coding sequence is TGTGCCAGCACGATCGGTGGGCAGCCCCAGCATTTT.

The rearrangement links TRBV29-1 to TRBJ1-2; TRBD1 matches at 11 bases. Trimming took 8 bases from V and 5 from J; bases not matched to a gene: 10. This CDR3 comprises 14 residues. Germline values: CDR1 SQVTM, CDR2 ANQGSEA. CDR3 protein: CSTKRDRGTYGYTF. CDR3 sequence (DNA): TGCAGCACCAAAAGGGACAGGGGGACGTATGGCTACACCTTC.

V gene TRBV7-3 combines with J gene TRBJ2-3; 10 bases match TRBD2. This CDR3 is built from 14 residues. The germline gives CDR1 SGHTA, CDR2 FQGTGA. The V segment lost 2 bases and the J segment 4 bases; nucleotides outside the gene matches: 0. CDR3 in amino acids: CASSLLAGADTQYF. The CDR3 DNA sequence: TGTGCCAGCAGCTTACTAGCGGGGGCAGATACGCAGTATTTT. Together with reference TRBV7-3 and TRBJ2-3, the CDR3 gives the full variable domain: GAGVSQTPSNKVTEKGKYVELRCDPISGHTALYWYRQSLGQGPEFLIYFQGTGAADDSGLPNDRFFAVRPEGSVSTLKIQRTERGDSAVYLCASSLLAGADTQYFGPGTRLTVL.

The rearrangement links TRBV29-1 to TRBJ1-1, with 10 bases matching TRBD1. CDR1 is SQVTM and CDR2 is ANQGSEA in the germline V gene. V was pared by 8 bases and J by 5 bases, with 8 bases of the junction left unmatched. CDR3 size: 13 residues. The CDR3 DNA follows: TGCAGCTTAGACAGGGGGCTAGAAACTGAAGCTTTCTTT. The encoded protein is CSLDRGLETEAFF.

The chain employs TRBV12-3 or TRBV12-4 and TRBJ1-1, with D maybe TRBD1 (5 bases). V lost 0 bases to trimming and J lost 7 bases, with 15 bases between them. The CDR3 covers 15 residues. This CDR3 reads CASSLALSGAVEAFF. As DNA, the CDR3 is TGTGCCAGCAGTTTAGCGCTAAGTGGGGCAGTTGAAGCTTTCTTT.

The chain uses TRBV21-1 and TRBJ1-5; TRBD1 is taken as the D call from the table, unchecked against the DNA. TRBV21-1 is classified as a pseudogene. The CDR3 is made up of 15 amino acids. CDR3 DNA: TGTGCCGGGGAAGGGGCGGACATTAGCAATCAGCCCCAGCATTTT. It encodes CAGEGADISNQPQHF.

This clonotype was seen a handful of times. The chain combines TRBV14 with TRBJ2-1, with D possibly matching TRBD2 (7 bases). Trimming shortened V by 3 bases and J by 10 bases, and 19 bases separated the two germline ends. The CDR3 contains 15 residues. Germline V CDR1 and CDR2: SGHDN, FVKESK. The CDR3 loop is CASSHLHRGAREQFF. CDR3 bases: TGTGCCAGCAGCCACTTACATCGGGGGGCTAGAGAGCAGTTCTTC.

This clonotype appeared a few times. The V and J genes are TRBV6-2 or TRBV6-3 and TRBJ2-1, with 14 bases lining up with TRBD2. The CDR3 sequence is 15 residues long. Germline lookup yields CDR1 MNHEY and CDR2 SVGEGT. The junction had 3 bases not matched to a gene; V was cut back by 5 bases and J by 6 bases. The CDR3 reads CASSKGLAGANEQFF. The CDR3 coding sequence is TGTGCCAGCAGTAAGGGACTAGCGGGGGCCAATGAGCAGTTCTTC.

This clonotype was counted only a few times. This chain joins TRBV21-1 and TRBJ2-2; TRBD1 reflects the table's D call only, with no check against the DNA. TRBV21-1 is shown as a pseudogene. The length of the CDR3 is 14 residues. CDR3 loop: CASSKSTGPGELFF. CDR3 DNA sequence: TGTGCCAGCAGCAAAAGCACAGGCCCCGGGGAGCTGTTTTTT.

The V and J genes are TRBV5-1 and TRBJ2-1; 11 positions agree with TRBD2. The ends lost 4 bases at V and 8 bases at J; junction bases unmatched: 8. Germline CDR1 reads SGHRS; CDR2 reads YFSETQ. This CDR3 has 15 amino acids. The DNA for the CDR3 is TGCGCCAGCAGCCTTAGCGGGAGGGCCGTCGATGAGCAGTTCTTC. Its translation: CASSLSGRAVDEQFF.

The chain carries TRBV11-2 and TRBJ2-3; 9 nucleotides line up with TRBD2. The CDR3 spans 14 residues. The germline V gene encodes CDR1 SGHAT and CDR2 FQNNGV. With V trimmed by 5 bases and J by 5 bases, 5 bases remained unmatched. As DNA, the CDR3 is TGTGCCAGCAGCCCCTTAGCGGGAGAAGATACGCAGTATTTT. As protein: CASSPLAGEDTQYF.

The chain links TRBV6-6 to TRBJ2-1, with no clear D. The V end lost 4 bases, the J end lost 7 bases, and 17 bases lay between the germline ends. CDR1 and CDR2 from the germline V gene are MNHNY and SVGAGI (reference sequence). The CDR3 totals 15 residues. This chain's CDR3 is CASSFYPGSANEQFF. DNA of the CDR3: TGTGCCAGCAGTTTCTACCCCGGGTCTGCAAATGAGCAGTTCTTC.

This clonotype was counted only a few times. The chain recombines TRBV7-9 with TRBJ1-4, with a tentative D call TRBD1 (6 bases). Trimming removed 6 bases at V and 8 bases at J, with 22 bases between. Germline CDR1 and CDR2: SEHNR and FQNEAQ (reference sequence). The CDR3 length is 16 residues. CDR3 sequence (DNA): TGTGCCAGCAGTCCTGTCACAGGGCACGGAAGCGAAAAACTGTTTTTT. The encoded protein is CASSPVTGHGSEKLFF.